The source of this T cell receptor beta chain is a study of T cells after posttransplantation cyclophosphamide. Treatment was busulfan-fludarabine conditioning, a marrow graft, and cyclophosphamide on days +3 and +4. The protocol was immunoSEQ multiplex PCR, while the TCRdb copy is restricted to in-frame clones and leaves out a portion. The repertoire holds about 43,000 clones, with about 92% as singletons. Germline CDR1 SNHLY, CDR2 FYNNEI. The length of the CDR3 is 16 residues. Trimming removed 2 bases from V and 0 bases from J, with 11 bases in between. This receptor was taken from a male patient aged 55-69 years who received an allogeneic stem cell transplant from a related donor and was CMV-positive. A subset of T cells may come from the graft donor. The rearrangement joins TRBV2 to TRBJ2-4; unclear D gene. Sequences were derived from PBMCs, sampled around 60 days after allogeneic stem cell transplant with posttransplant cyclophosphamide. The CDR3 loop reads CASSEYSPLAKNIQYF. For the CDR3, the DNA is TGTGCCAGCAGTGAATATTCCCCCTTAGCCAAAAACATTCAGTACTTC.